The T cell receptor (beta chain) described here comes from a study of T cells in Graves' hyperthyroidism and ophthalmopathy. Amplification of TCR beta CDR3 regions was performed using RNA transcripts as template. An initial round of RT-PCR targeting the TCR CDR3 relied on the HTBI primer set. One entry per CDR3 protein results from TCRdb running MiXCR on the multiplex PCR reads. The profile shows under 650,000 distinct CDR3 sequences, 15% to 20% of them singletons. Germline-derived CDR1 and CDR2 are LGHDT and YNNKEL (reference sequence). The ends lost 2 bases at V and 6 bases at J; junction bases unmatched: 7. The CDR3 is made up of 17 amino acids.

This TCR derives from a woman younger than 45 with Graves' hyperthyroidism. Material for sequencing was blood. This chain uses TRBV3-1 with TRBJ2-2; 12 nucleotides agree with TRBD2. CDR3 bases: TGTGCCAGCAGCCAACTGACTAGCGGGGGAAGGGCCGGGGAGCTGTTTTTT. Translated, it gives CASSQLTSGGRAGELFF.